One and the same sample provided the 25 T cell receptor beta chains below, sequenced in a study of human T cells and chemical hapten exposure. Via MiXCR, TCRdb re-called the RACE reads, giving one row per CDR3 protein. The data show roughly 100,000 distinct CDR3 sequences, about 12% seen once. Time point noted: pre-sensitization, week 0. As for treatment: therapeutic diphenylcyclopropenone sensitization with weekly scalp DPC. The specimen was whole blood, collected in connection with sensitization to the hapten diphenylcyclopropenone (DPC). The origin of the receptors is a woman in her fifties or sixties with alopecia areata. Some clones in this sample may be carry-over from other donors' samples.

The sample holds a few counts of this clonotype. The rearrangement uses TRBV12-3 or TRBV12-4 and TRBJ2-1; 11 nucleotides agree with TRBD1. V trimming: 5 bases; J trimming: 4 bases; junction bases outside the gene matches: 7. The CDR3 spans 16 residues. The CDR3 is CASSPPGQGVYNEQFF. The DNA for the CDR3 is TGTGCCAGCAGTCCCCCGGGACAGGGGGTTTACAATGAGCAGTTCTTC.

This clonotype turned up a few times. A junction end diverges from the germline sequence, so it may reflect a read error. The chain uses TRBV3-1 and TRBJ1-3; D is undetermined. The CDR3 loop spans 16 amino acids. The germline gives CDR1 LGHDT, CDR2 YNNKEL (reference sequence). CDR3 sequence reads: CASSQGRLFSGNTMYF. In DNA, the CDR3 is TGTGCCAGCAGCCAAGGCAGGTTATTCTCTGGAAACACCATGTATTTT.

This clonotype was recorded at least ten times. The J gene is TRBJ2-1, the V gene TRBV25-1, with unresolved D. The CDR3 extends over 10 amino acids. Germline CDR1 is MGHDK and CDR2 is SYGVNS. V dropped 8 bases and J dropped 1 base, with 0 bases sitting between them. The chain's CDR3 is CASSYNEQFF. The CDR3 DNA reads TGTGCCAGCTCCTACAATGAGCAGTTCTTC.

For this clonotype: The CDR3 does not close with the conserved phenylalanine or tryptophan, likely indicating a read error. The genes are TRBV6-5 and TRBJ1-5; D gene unclear. CDR1 is MNHEY and CDR2 is SVGAGI in the germline V gene. The V gene lost 2 bases and the J gene lost 7 bases, with 9 bases spanning the gap. The CDR3 extends over 13 amino acids. The CDR3, as DNA: TGTGCCAGCAGTTACAACCCGGGGCAGCCCCAGCATTAT. It yields the protein CASSYNPGQPQHY.

This clonotype was recorded many times. The chain joins TRBV5-1 to TRBJ1-1; 9 bases agree with TRBD1. CDR3 size: 14 residues. Germline values: CDR1 SGHRS, CDR2 YFSETQ. V lost 5 bases, J lost 2 bases, and 4 bases stayed unmatched. The CDR3 is CASRQGAENTEAFF. The CDR3 nucleotides read TGCGCCAGCAGACAGGGGGCAGAAAACACTGAAGCTTTCTTT.

This clonotype appeared a few times. One junction end disagrees with the germline gene, perhaps due to a read error. The chain links TRBV12-3 or TRBV12-4 to TRBJ2-5, with D possibly matching TRBD2 (6 bases). CDR3 length: 11 amino acids. CDR3 sequence (DNA): TGTGCCAGCCGAGGCCCGGCGGGGTGGGACTTC. It encodes CASRGPAGWDF.

V usage is TRBV14 and J usage is TRBJ2-3, with D perhaps matching TRBD1 (6 bases). V lost 0 bases, J lost 3 bases, and 16 bases lay in between. CDR3 length: 17 residues. Germline CDR1 reads SGHDN; CDR2 reads FVKESK. The chain's CDR3 is CASSQDPRGSWTDTQYF. CDR3 sequence (DNA): TGTGCCAGCAGCCAAGATCCCAGGGGATCATGGACAGATACGCAGTATTTT.

This clonotype has a handful of counts. V is TRBV7-2 and J is TRBJ1-4; D possibly corresponds to TRBD1 (5 bases). Germline V CDR1 and CDR2: SGHTA, FQGNSA. V lost 0 bases to trimming and J lost 7 bases, with 12 bases between them. The CDR3 has 15 amino acids. CDR3 sequence (DNA): TGTGCCAGCAGCTTAGCTGGGGCAAAGTCTGAAAAACTGTTTTTT. Translating gives CASSLAGAKSEKLFF.

This rearrangement joins TRBV7-7 to TRBJ1-1; D might be TRBD1 (5 bases). V was trimmed by 5 bases and J by 7 bases, leaving 14 bases between them. This CDR3 is 13 amino acids long. Germline V CDR1 and CDR2: SSHAT, FNYEAQ (reference sequence). CDR3 loop: CASSPRGQDEAFF. For the CDR3, the DNA is TGTGCCAGCAGCCCGAGGGGCCAGGATGAAGCTTTCTTT.

This chain connects TRBV12-3 or TRBV12-4 to TRBJ1-2; D remains ambiguous. This CDR3 region has 13 residues. V was trimmed by 3 bases and J by 3 bases, leaving 8 bases between them. Here the CDR3 DNA reads TGTGCCAGCAGTTTGAGTGGCCACTATGGCTACACCTTC. Translating it yields CASSLSGHYGYTF.

The chain employs TRBV29-1 and TRBJ2-7, with D perhaps matching TRBD1 (6 bases). Germline V gene sequence: CDR1 SQVTM, CDR2 ANQGSEA. This CDR3 is built from 13 residues. The V end was cut by 4 bases, the J end by 5 bases, with 15 bases between. CDR3: CSVVYRAIDEQYF. The CDR3, as DNA: TGCAGCGTTGTTTACAGGGCGATCGACGAGCAGTACTTC.

This clonotype was recorded a few times. The chain uses TRBV5-1 and TRBJ2-1; possible D gene TRBD2, 5 bases. Germline V gene data show CDR1 as SGHRS and CDR2 as YFSETQ. CDR3 length: 14 amino acids. The ends were cut back, 3 bases at V and 5 bases at J, with 12 bases in the middle. CDR3 in DNA: TGCGCCAGCAGCTCAGGACTGGCAAACAATGAGCAGTTCTTC. Encoded protein: CASSSGLANNEQFF. The whole variable domain, filled in from reference TRBV5-1 and TRBJ2-1, reads KAGVTQTPRYLIKTRGQQVTLSCSPISGHRSVSWYQQTPGQGLQFLFEYFSETQRNKGNFPGRFSGRQFSNSRSEMNVSTLELGDSALYLCASSSGLANNEQFFGPGTRLTVL.

In this sample, this clonotype turned up many times. The V gene is TRBV28, the J gene TRBJ1-2, with 7 bases fitting TRBD1. V lost 3 bases, J lost 2 bases, and 3 bases stayed unmatched. This CDR3 region has 14 residues. Germline V gene data show CDR1 as MDHEN and CDR2 as SYDVKM. The DNA for the CDR3 is TGTGCCAGCAGTTTGACAGGGCCGAACTATGGCTACACCTTC. Protein: CASSLTGPNYGYTF.

The chain links TRBV18 to TRBJ2-5, with D possibly being TRBD2 (6 bases). CDR3 length: 15 amino acids. V was shortened by 2 bases and J by 0 bases, with 10 bases between the two germline ends. Germline values: CDR1 KGHSH, CDR2 LQKENI. In DNA form, the CDR3 reads TGTGCCAGCTCACCAAATAGCGGACACCAAGAGACCCAGTACTTC. It encodes CASSPNSGHQETQYF.

The chain recombines TRBV18 with TRBJ2-3; no definite D call. The CDR3 sequence is 14 residues long. The germline V gene encodes CDR1 KGHSH and CDR2 LQKENI. Trimming stripped 0 bases from V and 1 base from J, with 5 bases between. The DNA of the CDR3 is TGTGCCAGCTCACCACCTACCCGCACAGATACGCAGTATTTT. It translates to CASSPPTRTDTQYF.

The chain links TRBV4-3 to TRBJ2-6, with 9 bases identical to TRBD1. V lost 3 bases and J lost 1; bases outside the gene matches: 7. Germline V lookup: CDR1 LGHNA, CDR2 YSLEER. This CDR3 region has 18 residues. CDR3 sequence: CASSQGTGSLSGANVLTF. CDR3 nucleotides: TGCGCCAGCAGCCAGGGGACAGGGTCCCTATCTGGGGCCAACGTCCTGACTTTC.

The chain employs TRBV18 and TRBJ1-5, with a weak D call TRBD1 (6 bases). The V gene lost 4 bases and the J gene lost 3 bases, with 16 bases spanning the gap. Germline lookup yields CDR1 KGHSH and CDR2 LQKENI. The CDR3 has 16 amino acids. CDR3 protein: CASSQGHPRINQPQHF. CDR3 in DNA: TGTGCCAGCTCACAGGGACACCCAAGAATCAATCAGCCCCAGCATTTT. The complete variable domain, with remaining parts taken from reference TRBV18 and TRBJ1-5, reads NAGVMQNPRHLVRRRGQEARLRCSPMKGHSHVYWYRQLPEEGLKFMVYLQKENIIDESGMPKERFSAEFPKEGPSILRIQQVVRGDSAAYFCASSQGHPRINQPQHFGDGTRLSIL.

In its sample, this clonotype was seen many times. The rearrangement links TRBV20-1 to TRBJ2-7, with 9 bases aligning to TRBD2. V lost 6 bases to trimming and J lost 3 bases; unmatched junction nucleotides: 18. The CDR3 is 17 residues long. CDR1 DFQATT and CDR2 SNEGSKA come from the germline V gene (reference sequence). The DNA of the CDR3 is TGCAGTGCCCCAAGCGGGAGGACTTCTCGGTGGGGCTACGAGCAGTACTTC. It translates to CSAPSGRTSRWGYEQYF.

The rearrangement links TRBV12-3 or TRBV12-4 to TRBJ1-2; maybe TRBD1 (5 bases). The CDR3 runs to 15 residues. Trimming cost V 6 bases and J 1 base, with 15 bases left between them. CDR3 residues: CASSHGTVSNYGYTF. DNA of the CDR3: TGTGCCAGCAGCCACGGGACCGTCAGTAACTATGGCTACACCTTC.

The chain joins TRBV6-2 or TRBV6-3 to TRBJ2-2; D call uncertain. The CDR3 contains 15 residues. CDR1 and CDR2 (germline): MNHEY, SVGEGT. V lost 2 bases and J lost 5, with 12 bases in between. CDR3 nucleotides: TGTGCCAGCAGTTACGGCCCTTTAGAGACCGGGGAGCTGTTTTTT. This codes for CASSYGPLETGELFF.

The rearrangement joins TRBV5-1 to TRBJ1-4; 10 bases fit TRBD1. J was trimmed by 6 bases and V by 1 base; bases with no gene match: 6. CDR3 size: 16 residues. CDR1 and CDR2 (germline): SGHRS, YFSETQ. In nucleotides, the CDR3 is TGCGCCAGCAGCTTGCTAACCGGGACAGGGGATGAAAAACTGTTTTTT. It translates to CASSLLTGTGDEKLFF.

This chain connects TRBV20-1 to TRBJ1-1; D unclear. This CDR3 contains 13 residues. Germline CDR1 DFQATT, CDR2 SNEGSKA (reference sequence). V was trimmed by 3 bases and J by 2 bases, leaving 10 bases between them. The CDR3 here is CSASLRGNTEAFF. The DNA for the CDR3 is TGCAGTGCTAGTCTAAGAGGCAACACTGAAGCTTTCTTT.

The chain is built from TRBV7-2 and TRBJ1-2, with unresolved D. The CDR3 extends over 13 amino acids. Looked up from germline, CDR1 is SGHTA and CDR2 is FQGNSA. V shed 7 bases and J shed 8 bases, with 17 bases lying between them. The CDR3 protein is CASNSNTAQGYTF. The CDR3 DNA is TGTGCCAGCAACTCTAATACGGCCCAGGGCTACACCTTC. The whole variable domain, filled in from reference TRBV7-2 and TRBJ1-2, reads GAGVSQSPSNKVTEKGKDVELRCDPISGHTALYWYRQSLGQGLEFLIYFQGNSAPDKSGLPSDRFSAERTGGSVSTLTIQRTQQEDSAVYLCASNSNTAQGYTFGSGTRLTVV.

This clonotype was observed a handful of times. The chain has TRBV20-1 and TRBJ1-2, with 7 positions matching TRBD1. Unmatched junction bases numbered 11, after V lost 6 bases and J lost 4 bases. Germline CDR1 is DFQATT and CDR2 is SNEGSKA (reference sequence). The CDR3 covers 14 residues. The CDR3 DNA reads as TGCAGTGCCCCGAAACAGGGGACACTCTATGGCTACACCTTC. Its translation is CSAPKQGTLYGYTF.

In its sample, this clonotype was seen many times. CDR3 nucleotide sequence: TGTGCCAGCAGACACCGACGGGGCGAAAAACTGTTTTTT. It is translated as CASRHRRGEKLFF. The chain uses TRBV14 and TRBJ1-4, with D perhaps TRBD1 (5 bases). Germline V gives CDR1 SGHDN, CDR2 FVKESK. V was pared by 6 bases and J by 8 bases, with 13 bases between. The CDR3 runs to 13 residues. Full variable domain (remainder filled in from reference TRBV14 and TRBJ1-4): EAGVTQFPSHSVIEKGQTVTLRCDPISGHDNLYWYRRVMGKEIKFLLHFVKESKQDESGMPNNRFLAERTGGTYSTLKVQPAELEDSGVYFCASRHRRGEKLFFGSGTQLSVL.